The clone carrying this T cell receptor beta chain was observed a few times. TCR beta CDR3 regions were amplified from RNA. Using the HTBI primer set, a first-round RT-PCR was run on the TCR CDR3. One entry per CDR3 protein results from TCRdb running MiXCR on the multiplex PCR reads. The sample includes about 690,000 distinct CDR3 sequences, around 15% of them seen just once. The PBMCs studied were ones that came from about 10 ml fresh peripheral blood. The record originates from a study of T cells in Graves' hyperthyroidism and ophthalmopathy. This CDR3 region has 14 residues. Deletions cut 0 bases from V and 3 bases from J, with 6 bases between. In germline, CDR1 is SGHNT, CDR2 YENEEA.

Source material: blood. The V call is TRBV11-3, the J call TRBJ2-1; D may be TRBD2 (5 bases). The sequence was collected from a man aged 50 to 60 with Graves' hyperthyroidism. Here the CDR3 DNA reads TGTGCCAGCAGCTTAGACGGGAACTACAATGAGCAGTTCTTC. Protein product: CASSLDGNYNEQFF.